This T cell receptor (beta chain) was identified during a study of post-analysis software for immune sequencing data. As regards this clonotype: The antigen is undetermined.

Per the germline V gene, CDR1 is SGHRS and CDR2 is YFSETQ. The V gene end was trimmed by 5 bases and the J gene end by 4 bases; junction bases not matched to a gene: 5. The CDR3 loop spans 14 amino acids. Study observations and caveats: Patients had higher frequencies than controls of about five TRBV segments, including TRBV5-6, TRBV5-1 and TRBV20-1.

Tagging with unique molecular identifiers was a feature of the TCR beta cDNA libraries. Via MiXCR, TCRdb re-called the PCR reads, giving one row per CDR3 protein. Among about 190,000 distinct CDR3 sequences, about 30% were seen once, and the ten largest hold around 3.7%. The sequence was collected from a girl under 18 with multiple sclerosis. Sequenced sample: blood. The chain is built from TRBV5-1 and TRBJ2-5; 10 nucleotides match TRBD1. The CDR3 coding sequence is TGCGCCAGCAGATCGACAGGGGGCGCAGAGACCCAGTACTTC. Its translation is CASRSTGGAETQYF.